Below, 26 T cell receptor beta chains from the same sample are listed, as sequenced in a study of T-cell reconstitution after alpha-beta-depleted transplantation in children. Unique molecular identifiers featured in how the TCRbeta library was prepared. In TCRdb, the PCR reads were re-called with MiXCR into one record per CDR3 protein. The repertoire holds some 830,000 distinct CDR3 sequences, roughly 15% seen once, with under 6% in the top ten. Sample: PBMCs, mostly from graft donor cells, taken 360 days after TCRalphabeta/CD19-depleted stem cell transplant. Receptors were obtained from a male patient younger than 18 who had a stem cell transplant for acute lymphoblastic leukemia, so the T cells may come from the graft donor.

This chain links TRBV5-6 with TRBJ1-1; the D is unclear. V lost 7 bases to trimming and J lost 11 bases, with 18 bases between them. In germline, CDR1 is SGHDT, CDR2 YYEEEE. This CDR3 is built from 12 residues. CDR3 loop: CASFRVPGGAFF. The CDR3 bases are TGTGCCAGCTTCCGGGTCCCAGGAGGTGCTTTCTTT.

This clonotype showed up just a few times. The genes are TRBV20-1 and TRBJ2-7, with no clear D. From germline, CDR1 is DFQATT and CDR2 SNEGSKA (reference sequence). The germline V and J ends were trimmed by 5 bases and 8 bases, with 13 bases remaining between them. This CDR3 contains 11 residues. Here the CDR3 reads CSAQPFGQQYF. The CDR3 bases are TGCAGTGCTCAACCTTTTGGACAGCAGTACTTC.

In its sample, this clonotype was seen a few times. V is TRBV19 and J is TRBJ2-7; 8 nucleotides match TRBD2. Germline V gene data show CDR1 as LNHDA and CDR2 as SQIVND (reference sequence). The CDR3 covers 13 residues. Germline trimming cut 10 bases from V and 3 bases from J; bases unmatched to any gene: 8. DNA for the CDR3: TGTGCCACCAGCGGGGGAACATTCTACGAGCAGTACTTC. Residues: CATSGGTFYEQYF.

The chain links TRBV4-1 to TRBJ2-7, with D unclear. Germline V gives CDR1 MGHRA, CDR2 YSYEKL. CDR3 size: 15 residues. Deletions cut 5 bases from V and 0 bases from J, with 14 bases between. CDR3 DNA: TGCGCCAGCAGCACCCGTGGTTCAGGCTCCTACGAGCAGTACTTC. Protein sequence: CASSTRGSGSYEQYF.

The genes are TRBV20-1 and TRBJ2-5; 7 bases agree with TRBD1. V dropped 4 bases and J dropped 5; count of bases not matched to a gene: 10. The germline CDR1 and CDR2 sequences are DFQATT and SNEGSKA (reference sequence). The CDR3 has 14 amino acids. CDR3 DNA: TGCAGTGCTACCTCCTCAGGGGGTTTGGAGACCCAGTACTTC. Residues: CSATSSGGLETQYF.

The V call is TRBV29-1, the J call TRBJ1-3, with D unresolved. Germline V gene lookup returns CDR1 SQVTM and CDR2 ANQGSEA. This CDR3 is built from 14 residues. Trimming took off 4 bases at V and 0 bases at J, with 10 bases between the two ends. The CDR3: CSVVGPYSGNTIYF. The CDR3 DNA reads TGCAGCGTTGTTGGGCCTTACTCTGGAAACACCATATATTTT.

This clonotype was seen many times. The junction and the germline gene differ at one end; a read error may be behind it. This sequence joins TRBV5-1 and TRBJ2-6; no definite D call. This CDR3 has 12 residues. Per germline, CDR1 SGHRS and CDR2 YFSETQ. The CDR3 here is CASSSGANVLTF. The CDR3 nucleotides read TGTGCCAGCTCATCTGGGGCCAACGTCCTGACTTTC.

CDR3 in amino acids: CASSAGQAASGNTIYF. The CDR3 nucleotides are TGTGCCAGCAGCGCGGGGCAGGCGGCCTCTGGAAACACCATATATTTT. This chain joins TRBV9 and TRBJ1-3, with a possible D match to TRBD1 (5 bases). Deletions cut 3 bases from V and 0 bases from J, with 13 bases between. This CDR3 has 16 residues. CDR1 SGDLS and CDR2 YYNGEE come from the germline V gene.

This clonotype was counted only a few times. The chain couples TRBV6-1 to TRBJ2-5; 8 nucleotides match TRBD2. Germline V CDR1 and CDR2: MNHNS, SASEGT. Trimming at V came to 7 bases and at J to 2 bases, leaving 9 bases not matched to a gene. The CDR3 spans 15 residues. The CDR3 bases are TGTGCCAGCAAAGGGCGGGGGGCCGAACAAGAGACCCAGTACTTC. Translating it yields CASKGRGAEQETQYF.

This clonotype was counted at least ten times. The chain carries TRBV9 and TRBJ1-6, with D possibly matching TRBD1 (5 bases). Germline loops: CDR1 SGDLS, CDR2 YYNGEE. V was cut by 4 bases and J by 9 bases, with 14 bases left in between. The CDR3 totals 14 residues. The CDR3 nucleotides are TGTGCCAGCAGCCTCCATCCGAGGGGTTCACCCCTCCACTTT. Encoded protein: CASSLHPRGSPLHF.

The genes are TRBV12-3 or TRBV12-4 and TRBJ2-5; 13 nucleotides match TRBD2. The V gene end was trimmed by 5 bases and the J gene end by 5 bases; junction bases not matched to a gene: 8. This CDR3 has 16 amino acids. CDR3 sequence: CASSRTSGSNRETQYF. CDR3 sequence (DNA): TGTGCCAGCAGTCGGACTAGCGGGAGCAATAGGGAGACCCAGTACTTC.

The rearrangement links TRBV12-3 or TRBV12-4 to TRBJ2-2, with TRBD1 matching 7 bases. This CDR3 has 18 residues. The V and J ends lost 8 bases and 2 bases, in that order; junction bases with no gene match: 17. This CDR3 is CASCSARSGQKNTGELFF. CDR3 nucleotides: TGTGCCAGCTGTTCCGCTCGTTCGGGACAGAAAAACACCGGGGAGCTGTTTTTT.

This clonotype came up a few times. The chain joins TRBV20-1 to TRBJ2-2; 10 bases agree with TRBD2. Germline CDR1 DFQATT, CDR2 SNEGSKA (reference sequence). The CDR3 is 17 amino acids. With 0 bases clipped from V and 3 bases from J, the junction kept 7 bases outside the gene matches. CDR3 sequence reads: CSARDPRTSGYTGELFF. Written as DNA, the CDR3 is TGCAGTGCTAGAGATCCCAGGACTAGCGGTTACACCGGGGAGCTGTTTTTT.

Points on this clonotype: A much more abundant neighbour one base away suggests this may be a read error. Because it lacks the conserved phenylalanine or tryptophan at the end, this CDR3 is likely a read error. This chain links TRBV6-5 with TRBJ2-5, with D possibly being TRBD2 (6 bases). Per the germline V gene, CDR1 is MNHEY and CDR2 is SVGAGI. The V and J ends lost 2 bases and 5 bases respectively, with 15 bases between them. CDR3 length: 15 amino acids. CDR3 in DNA: TGTGCCAGCAGTTACGCCCGGACTATTGGGGAGACCCAGTACTGC. It translates to CASSYARTIGETQYC.

This rearrangement joins TRBV2 to TRBJ1-1; D is unclear. Germline values: CDR1 SNHLY, CDR2 FYNNEI. CDR3 length: 12 amino acids. V was trimmed by 2 bases and J by 5 bases, leaving 6 bases between them. The chain's CDR3 is CASSERRTEAFF. The CDR3 DNA reads as TGTGCCAGCAGTGAACGGCGGACTGAAGCTTTCTTT.

This clonotype was seen many times. The CDR3 DNA sequence: TGTGCCAGCAGTCCGAACCCGGGACTAGCGGGAGGGGGCTACAATGAGCAGTTCTTC. Protein product: CASSPNPGLAGGGYNEQFF. The gene calls are TRBV27 and TRBJ2-1; TRBD2 aligns across 16 bases. With V trimmed by 5 bases and J by 3 bases, 10 bases remained unmatched. In germline, CDR1 is MNHEY, CDR2 SMNVEV (reference sequence). This CDR3 is 19 amino acids long.

This clonotype occurred a few times. J is TRBJ2-7 and V is TRBV27; 8 bases match TRBD1. Trimming removed 2 bases from V and 4 bases from J; junction bases left unmatched: 7. Germline-derived CDR1 and CDR2 are MNHEY and SMNVEV (reference sequence). CDR3 length equals 15 residues. The DNA of the CDR3 is TGTGCCAGCAGTTTACAGGGGGCAGGGTCATACGAGCAGTACTTC. This codes for CASSLQGAGSYEQYF.

In its sample, this clonotype was seen many times. The V call is TRBV2, the J call TRBJ2-3; D remains ambiguous. Germline assignment: CDR1 SNHLY and CDR2 FYNNEI. The CDR3 is 14 amino acids. V lost 7 bases and J lost 2, with 13 bases in between. The CDR3 region has the DNA TGTGCCAGCACTAAGGTCTTGCACACAGATACGCAGTATTTT. Translating gives CASTKVLHTDTQYF.

This clonotype was seen more than once but under ten times. The rearrangement joins TRBV30 to TRBJ2-5, with TRBD2 identical over 10 bases. Germline V gene lookup returns CDR1 GTSNPN and CDR2 SVGIG (reference sequence). This CDR3 has 15 residues. The ends lost 3 bases at V and 2 bases at J; junction bases unmatched: 6. Here the CDR3 DNA reads TGTGCCTGGAGCCAGCCGACTAGCGGGCAAGAGACCCAGTACTTC. It codes for CAWSQPTSGQETQYF.

The J gene is TRBJ2-3, the V gene TRBV3-1, with a possible D match to TRBD2 (6 bases). Germline values: CDR1 LGHDT, CDR2 YNNKEL (reference sequence). V was clipped by 2 bases and J by 2 bases, with 14 bases between them. The CDR3 consists of 16 residues. CDR3 sequence: CASSQTPLAVTDTQYF. The CDR3 DNA is TGTGCCAGCAGCCAAACCCCGTTAGCGGTCACAGATACGCAGTATTTT.

This clonotype was seen a handful of times. The V gene is TRBV20-1, the J gene TRBJ2-5; D unclear. Trimming removed 2 bases at V and 5 bases at J, with 9 bases between. This CDR3 region has 12 residues. CDR1 DFQATT and CDR2 SNEGSKA come from the germline V gene (reference sequence). The CDR3 DNA follows: TGCAGTGCTAGACCCGCTATTGAGACCCAGTACTTC. It translates to CSARPAIETQYF.

This clonotype showed up just a few times. V gene TRBV4-1 combines with J gene TRBJ2-7, with 7 bases that match TRBD1. The V and J ends lost 2 bases and 4 bases, in that order; junction bases with no gene match: 5. Germline-derived CDR1 and CDR2 are MGHRA and YSYEKL. The CDR3 is made up of 14 amino acids. In DNA, the CDR3 is TGCGCCAGCAGCCAACCGGGACAGAAATACGAGCAGTACTTC. As protein: CASSQPGQKYEQYF.

This clonotype was detected a few times. The gene calls are TRBV3-1 and TRBJ2-7; no firm D call. Germline V gene sequence: CDR1 LGHDT, CDR2 YNNKEL (reference sequence). The V end was cut by 2 bases, the J end by 1 base, with 9 bases between. The CDR3 is made up of 14 amino acids. CDR3 residues: CASSQLYRSYEQYF. The DNA for the CDR3 is TGTGCCAGCAGCCAACTCTACCGATCCTACGAGCAGTACTTC.

The sample holds many counts of this clonotype. J is TRBJ2-7 and V is TRBV10-3, with TRBD1 matching over 8 bases. The germline gives CDR1 ENHRY, CDR2 SYGVKD. The CDR3 loop spans 14 amino acids. V lost 5 bases to trimming and J lost 2 bases; unmatched junction nucleotides: 5. CDR3 loop: CAISLGQGTYEQYF. The CDR3 region has the DNA TGTGCCATCAGTCTTGGACAGGGAACCTACGAGCAGTACTTC.

V and J are TRBV5-6 and TRBJ2-1, with D hard to call. CDR1 SGHDT and CDR2 YYEEEE come from the germline V gene. The CDR3 consists of 12 residues. Trimming removed 0 bases at V and 10 bases at J, with 8 bases between. For the CDR3, the DNA is TGTGCCAGCAGCTTGGACTCAACCGAGCAGTTCTTC. Amino acid sequence: CASSLDSTEQFF.

There are a few counts of this clonotype. The rearrangement uses TRBV28 and TRBJ2-1; D not certain. The CDR3 spans 15 residues. Deletions cut 7 bases from V and 0 bases from J, with 13 bases between. CDR1 is MDHEN, CDR2 SYDVKM, per germline. CDR3 sequence (DNA): TGTGCCAGCACCCTGACTCTGAGCTCCTACAATGAGCAGTTCTTC. Protein sequence: CASTLTLSSYNEQFF. The full variable domain, in which reference TRBV28 and TRBJ2-1 provide the parts outside the CDR3, is DVKVTQSSRYLVKRTGEKVFLECVQDMDHENMFWYRQDPGLGLRLIYFSYDVKMKEKGDIPEGYSVSREKKERFSLILESASTNQTSMYLCASTLTLSSYNEQFFGPGTRLTVL.